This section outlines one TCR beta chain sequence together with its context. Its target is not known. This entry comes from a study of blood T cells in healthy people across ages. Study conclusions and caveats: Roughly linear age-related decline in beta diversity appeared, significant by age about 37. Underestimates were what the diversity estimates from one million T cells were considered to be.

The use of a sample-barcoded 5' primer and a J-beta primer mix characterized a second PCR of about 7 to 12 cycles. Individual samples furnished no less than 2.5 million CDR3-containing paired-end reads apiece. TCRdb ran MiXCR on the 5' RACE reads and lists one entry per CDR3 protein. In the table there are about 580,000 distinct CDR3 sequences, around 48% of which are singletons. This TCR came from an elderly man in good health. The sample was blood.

The CDR3: CASSLGGASNEKLFF. The CDR3 nucleotides read TGTGCCAGCAGCTTAGGGGGCGCCTCTAATGAAAAACTGTTTTTT. The V and J genes are TRBV7-2 and TRBJ1-4; possibly TRBD1 for D (5 bases). The CDR3 is 15 amino acids. The germline V gene encodes CDR1 SGHTA and CDR2 FQGNSA. Trimming shortened V by 1 base and J by 3 bases, and 9 bases separated the two germline ends.